A few counts support the clone carrying this T cell receptor beta chain. Assay: immunoSEQ multiplex PCR; the TCRdb copy retains only in-frame clones and omits some. The data contain about 220,000 clones, 80% to 85% of them singletons. This entry comes from a study of blood T cell repertoires in COVID-19. The germline CDR1 and CDR2 sequences are MDHEN and SYDVKM. The CDR3 spans 12 residues. The germline V and J ends were trimmed by 3 bases and 7 bases, with 9 bases remaining between them. Seattle cases were enrolled at active infection and followed longitudinally. Sequencing used peripheral blood. The receptor was derived from a woman in her 70s with COVID-19, enrolled during active disease. The chain has TRBV28 and TRBJ1-2; D is uncertain. DNA for the CDR3: TGTGCCAGCAGTTTCGGTCCCCGTGGCTACACCTTC. Encoded protein: CASSFGPRGYTF.